This T cell receptor (beta chain) was recovered during a study of OX40 agonist ivuxolimab in advanced cancers. At the level of the study: Dose-escalation patients were diagnosed with hepatocellular carcinoma, melanoma, renal cell cancer or head and neck cancer.

Method: immunoSEQ multiplex PCR; TCRdb's copy keeps in-frame clones and lacks some. Of about 49,000 clones listed, 75% to 90% are singletons. The clonotype originates from an adult with an advanced solid tumor such as melanoma, head and neck, liver or kidney cancer. The sequencing here drew on CD4+ or CD8+ T cells sorted from blood, taken in a trial of the OX40 agonist ivuxolimab.

CDR3 loop: CASSLAGAGGTEAFF. In DNA, the CDR3 is TGTGCCAGCAGCTTGGCAGGGGCGGGCGGCACTGAAGCTTTCTTT. This chain uses TRBV5-4 with TRBJ1-1; perhaps TRBD1 as D (6 bases). CDR1 and CDR2 from the germline V gene are SGHNT and YYREEE (reference sequence). This CDR3 region has 15 residues. V was clipped by 0 bases and J by 4 bases, with 13 bases between them.